This T cell receptor (beta chain) was profiled in a study of prognosis after radiotherapy for stage I lung cancer. In the study overall: About a dozen patients' tumors were adenocarcinoma, and roughly 7 patients' tumors were squamous cell carcinoma. A median of around 7 months after radiotherapy, distant metastases were seen in several patients, while no significant progression was shown by 15. General study results and limits: Following stereotactic body radiation therapy, unique TCR clone counts fell, with a median of 10,088 versus 6,861.

The study amplified the TCR beta CDR3 region from genomic DNA. This amplification was carried out by two rounds of multiplex PCR. During first-round PCR, primers specific to each TRBV and TRBJ gene were used. TCRdb ran MiXCR on the multiplex PCR reads and lists one entry per CDR3 protein. Of around 59,000 distinct CDR3 sequences listed, about a quarter are singletons. Trimming took 4 bases from V and 2 from J, leaving 11 bases between them. Germline CDR1 and CDR2: SQVTM and ANQGSEA. The CDR3 loop spans 13 amino acids. As to this clonotype: Its antigen remains unidentified. The conserved final phenylalanine or tryptophan is absent from the CDR3, which likely points to a read error.

The chain combines TRBV29-1 with TRBJ1-1; no firm D call. This sequence originates from a donor over 45 with non-small cell lung cancer. Material: PBMCs, obtained before or after stereotactic body radiation therapy (not recorded which). The CDR3 region is CSVALPGNTEAFL. The CDR3 DNA sequence: TGCAGCGTTGCGTTACCCGGAAACACTGAAGCTTTCCTT.